Listed below are T cell receptor beta chains from one sample, sequenced in a study of regulatory T cells in long-lasting Graves disease. TCRdb ran MiXCR on the multiplex PCR reads and lists one entry per CDR3 protein. The sample consists of more than 300,000 distinct CDR3 sequences, 10% to 15% of them appearing once. In addition, the sample was reused for a study of T cells in Graves' hyperthyroidism and ophthalmopathy.

The material sequenced was peripheral blood mononuclear cells (PBMCs), taken at new diagnosis, from a patient treated with antithyroid drugs. The origin of the receptors is a woman between 18 and 29 years old with Graves disease. CDR3s include the opening cysteine and the closing phenylalanine or tryptophan. A D gene is named only where the DNA matches it firmly. Clone size is shown for a subset of rows, as once, few, many or a class of expanded clone.

V	J	D	size	CDR3	DNA
TRBV13	TRBJ2-3	.	few	CASSRLLGGSTDTQYF	TGTGCCAGCAGCCGACTACTAGGGGGGAGCACAGATACGCAGTATTTT
TRBV7-2	TRBJ1-2	.	many	CASSPWLSLSGYTF	TGTGCCAGCAGCCCCTGGCTTTCTCTAAGTGGCTACACCTTC
TRBV15	TRBJ1-6	TRBD1	.	CATRRAPGGAYSPLHF	TGTGCCACCAGGCGCGCCCCAGGGGGGGCTTATTCACCCCTCCACTTT
TRBV4-2	TRBJ1-4	.	many	CASSQDTGKEKLFF	TGTGCCAGCAGCCAAGATACGGGAAAGGAAAAACTGTTTTTT
TRBV12-3/TRBV12-4	TRBJ2-2	TRBD2	.	CASSHTGGPRTGELFF	TGTGCCAGCAGTCACACGGGGGGGCCTCGGACCGGGGAGCTGTTTTTT
TRBV7-3	TRBJ1-2	.	many	CASSAEEGYGYTF	TGTGCCAGCAGCGCAGAAGAGGGCTATGGCTACACCTTC
TRBV7-2	TRBJ2-5	.	many	CASGETQYF	TGTGCCAGCGGGGAGACCCAGTACTTC
TRBV7-9	TRBJ2-5	TRBD2	few	CASSSGTSGSRWETQYF	TGTGCCAGCAGCTCCGGGACTAGCGGGAGCCGATGGGAGACCCAGTACTTC
TRBV28	TRBJ2-7	.	.	CAIQLGPSYEQYF	TGTGCCATCCAGCTAGGGCCCTCCTACGAGCAGTACTTC
TRBV4-1	TRBJ2-1	TRBD2	.	CASSQALADPYNEQFF	TGCGCCAGCAGCCAGGCCCTAGCGGACCCCTACAATGAGCAGTTCTTC
TRBV29-1	TRBJ2-5	.	many	CSVGSTLPGWAQYF	TGCAGCGTTGGGTCGACCCTCCCGGGTTGGGCCCAGTACTTC
TRBV27	TRBJ2-7	TRBD2	many	CATGLAYEQYF	TGTGCCACAGGACTAGCGTACGAGCAGTACTTC